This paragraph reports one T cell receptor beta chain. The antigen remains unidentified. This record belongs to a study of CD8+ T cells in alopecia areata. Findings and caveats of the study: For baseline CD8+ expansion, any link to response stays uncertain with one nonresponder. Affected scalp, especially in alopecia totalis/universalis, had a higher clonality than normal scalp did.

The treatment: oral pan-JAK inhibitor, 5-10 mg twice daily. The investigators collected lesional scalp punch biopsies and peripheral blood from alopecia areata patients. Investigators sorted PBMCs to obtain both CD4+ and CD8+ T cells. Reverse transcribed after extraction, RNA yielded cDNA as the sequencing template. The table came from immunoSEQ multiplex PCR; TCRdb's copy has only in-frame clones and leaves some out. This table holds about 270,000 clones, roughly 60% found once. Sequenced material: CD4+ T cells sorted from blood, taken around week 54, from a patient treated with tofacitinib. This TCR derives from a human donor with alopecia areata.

CDR3 sequence (DNA): TGTGCCAGCAGCTTCCGGACAGGGGGATACAATGAGCAGTTCTTC. As protein: CASSFRTGGYNEQFF. The chain recombines TRBV5-4 with TRBJ2-1, with 10 bases fitting TRBD1. The CDR3 spans 15 residues. Unmatched junction bases numbered 3, after V lost 2 bases and J lost 4 bases. The germline CDR1 and CDR2 sequences are SGHNT and YYREEE (reference sequence).